Included here is one T cell receptor beta chain sequence, with context. This specimen belongs to a study of T cells expressing NK-cell markers. TCRdb reprocessed the 5' RACE reads and stores each CDR3 protein as one record, lacking DNA. Here the sample table reports hundreds of thousands of distinct CDR3 sequences. CDR1 is SGHTA, CDR2 FQGTGA, per germline. CDR3 length: 12 residues. The gene calls are TRBV7-3 and TRBJ2-2. Sequencing input: blood T cells: a sorted CD56 or NKG2C T cell subset, CD4+ or CD8+ T cells, or bulk PBMC T cells (not recorded which). This sequence originates from a woman between 18 and 70 years old in good health. CDR3 in amino acids: CASSSTAGELFF.